One and the same sample provided the 22 T cell receptor beta chains below, sequenced in a study of T cells after yellow fever vaccination. TCRdb re-derived calls from the 5' RACE reads in MiXCR, one entry per CDR3 protein. This table has approximately 160,000 distinct CDR3 sequences, roughly a tenth appearing once. The source material was CD8+ T cells sorted from PBMCs, sampled 45 days after the yellow fever booster vaccination. These TCRs come from a man in his late teens or twenties who received the YFV17D yellow fever vaccine.

This clonotype was seen a handful of times. V is TRBV6-4 and J is TRBJ1-2; D possibly corresponds to TRBD1 (5 bases). Deletions cut 5 bases from V and 7 bases from J, with 11 bases between. Looked up from germline, CDR1 is MRHNA and CDR2 is SNTAGT. This CDR3 contains 12 residues. CDR3 in DNA: TGTGCCAGCAGTTCAGGGCAGAGTGGCTACACCTTC. Translating gives CASSSGQSGYTF.

The rearrangement joins TRBV6-2 or TRBV6-3 to TRBJ2-7, with TRBD1 as a possible D gene (6 bases). CDR1 MNHEY and CDR2 SVGEGT come from the germline V gene. V lost 4 bases to trimming and J lost 5 bases, with 24 bases between them. This CDR3 has 17 residues. The CDR3 sequence is CASSFSPGTSFFHEQYV. The CDR3 DNA reads TGTGCCAGCAGTTTTTCTCCCGGGACATCCTTCTTTCACGAGCAGTACGTC.

This clonotype was detected ten times or more. The V and J genes are TRBV12-3 or TRBV12-4 and TRBJ2-5; 8 nucleotides align to TRBD2. This CDR3 has 17 residues. The junction had 13 bases not matched to a gene; V was cut back by 5 bases and J by 2 bases. The chain's CDR3 is CASSLRLAGGPQETQYF. In DNA, the CDR3 is TGTGCCAGCAGTCTCAGGTTGGCGGGGGGACCACAAGAGACCCAGTACTTC.

This rearrangement joins TRBV7-2 to TRBJ2-3; the match to TRBD2 covers 8 bases. V was pared by 5 bases and J by 2 bases, with 9 bases of the junction left unmatched. CDR1 SGHTA and CDR2 FQGNSA come from the germline V gene. The CDR3 runs 16 residues. In DNA, the CDR3 is TGTGCCAGCAGCACCTGGACTAGCCCAGCCACAGATACGCAGTATTTT. Its translation is CASSTWTSPATDTQYF.

This clonotype has a count of ten or more. The chain has TRBV9 and TRBJ1-2; TRBD1 agrees at 7 bases. This CDR3 spans 14 amino acids. Germline lookup yields CDR1 SGDLS and CDR2 YYNGEE. Losses at the gene ends were 1 base for V and 7 bases for J; bases not matched to a gene: 7. The CDR3 region is CASSVFGTAGGYTF. CDR3 bases: TGTGCCAGCAGCGTATTCGGGACAGCGGGTGGCTACACCTTC.

The sample holds a few counts of this clonotype. The chain recombines TRBV5-1 with TRBJ2-4; 13 bases map to TRBD2. This CDR3 spans 17 amino acids. V was clipped by 4 bases and J by 3 bases; unmatched bases: 7. Germline values: CDR1 SGHRS, CDR2 YFSETQ. CDR3 residues: CASSPRLAGGGKNIQYF. DNA of the CDR3: TGCGCCAGCAGCCCCCGACTAGCGGGGGGTGGCAAAAACATTCAGTACTTC.

The rearrangement joins TRBV7-9 to TRBJ2-7, with no clear D. The CDR3 runs 13 residues. Germline-derived CDR1 and CDR2 are SEHNR and FQNEAQ (reference sequence). CDR3 DNA sequence: TGTGCCAGCAGCATCCTGTCCCACTACGAGCAGTTCGTC. Protein product: CASSILSHYEQFV.

In its sample, this clonotype was seen a few times. The chain uses TRBV7-9 and TRBJ1-2, with D tentatively TRBD1 (5 bases). Looked up from germline, CDR1 is SEHNR and CDR2 is FQNEAQ (reference sequence). Trimming left V 6 bases short and J 4 bases short, with 9 bases between. This CDR3 comprises 12 residues. The CDR3 DNA sequence: TGTGCCAGCAGACGGCAGGGCTATGGCTACACCTTC. It is translated as CASRRQGYGYTF. Complete variable domain (other parts from reference TRBV7-9 and TRBJ1-2): DTGVSQNPRHKITKRGQNVTFRCDPISEHNRLYWYRQTLGQGPEFLTYFQNEAQLEKSRLLSDRFSAERPKGSFSTLEIQRTEQGDSAMYLCASRRQGYGYTFGSGTRLTVV.

This clonotype appeared a few times. V usage is TRBV1 and J usage is TRBJ1-2; TRBD1, the table's D call, was not compared with the DNA. TRBV1 corresponds to a pseudogene. The length of the CDR3 is 12 residues. The CDR3 DNA follows: TGCACCAGCAGCCAACTTCGGACATACTCGACCTTC. This sequence encodes CTSSQLRTYSTF.

The table lists this clonotype with a few counts. This rearrangement joins TRBV20-1 to TRBJ2-7, with 7 bases identical to TRBD1. With V trimmed by 0 bases and J by 6 bases, 5 bases remained unmatched. The CDR3 has 13 residues. The germline V gene encodes CDR1 DFQATT and CDR2 SNEGSKA (reference sequence). As DNA, the CDR3 is TGCAGTGCTAGAGATGGGCCAGGGGGCGAGCAGTACGTC. This translates into CSARDGPGGEQYV.

The table lists this clonotype with a few counts. The chain carries TRBV4-1 and TRBJ2-1; tentative D call: TRBD2 (7 bases). Trimming pared 0 bases from V and 9 bases from J, leaving 15 bases between. Germline values: CDR1 MGHRA, CDR2 YSYEKL. CDR3 length: 15 residues. The CDR3 sequence is CASSQEGGAEFEQFF. CDR3 sequence (DNA): TGCGCCAGCAGCCAAGAGGGGGGGGCCGAGTTTGAGCAGTTCTTC.

The chain couples TRBV27 to TRBJ2-1, with 7 bases lining up with TRBD2. The CDR3 consists of 15 residues. Germline V lookup: CDR1 MNHEY, CDR2 SMNVEV (reference sequence). With 3 bases clipped from V and 6 bases from J, the junction kept 8 bases outside the gene matches. The CDR3 protein is CASSFASGGLNEQFF. CDR3 bases: TGTGCCAGCAGTTTTGCTAGCGGTGGACTCAATGAGCAGTTCTTC.

The J gene is TRBJ2-3, the V gene TRBV6-2 or TRBV6-3; D is ambiguous. Germline values: CDR1 MNHEY, CDR2 SVGEGT. Trimming removed 4 bases from V and 1 base from J, with 18 bases in between. There are 17 residues in the CDR3. The CDR3 spells CASSSPGRLPGTDTQYF. CDR3 coding DNA: TGTGCCAGCAGTTCCCCAGGACGGCTCCCCGGCACAGATACGCAGTATTTT.

This clonotype has just a few counts. Here the CDR3 reads CASSIPAGELFF. The CDR3 region has the DNA TGTGCCAGTAGTATACCAGCCGGGGAGCTGTTTTTT. The chain couples TRBV19 to TRBJ2-2; the D is unclear. The CDR3 covers 12 residues. The V gene's germline CDR1 is LNHDA and CDR2 SQIVND (reference sequence). V shed 2 bases and J shed 6 bases, with 4 bases lying between them.

This chain connects TRBV4-1 to TRBJ1-1; D unclear. Trimming pared 1 base from V and 1 base from J, leaving 10 bases between. The V gene's germline CDR1 is MGHRA and CDR2 YSYEKL. CDR3 length equals 15 residues. Here the CDR3 DNA reads TGCGCCAGCAGCCAAGTGACCGGGTGGAACACTGAAGCTTTCTTT. Translated, it gives CASSQVTGWNTEAFF.

This clonotype was seen a few times. The rearrangement uses TRBV6-2 or TRBV6-3 and TRBJ2-7; D may correspond to TRBD1 or TRBD2 (5 bases each). Looked up from germline, CDR1 is MNHEY and CDR2 is SVGEGT. Trimming removed 6 bases at V and 6 bases at J, with 12 bases between. The CDR3 contains 12 residues. The CDR3 coding sequence is TGTGCCAGCAGCCCTACAGGAGGCGAGCAGTACGTC. Translating gives CASSPTGGEQYV.

This clonotype has a handful of counts. The rearrangement links TRBV12-3 or TRBV12-4 to TRBJ1-3; 7 bases line up with TRBD1. With 3 bases clipped from V and 4 bases from J, the junction kept 9 bases outside the gene matches. This CDR3 spans 16 amino acids. The CDR3 spells CASSFPSTGFGNTIYF. Here the CDR3 DNA reads TGTGCCAGCAGTTTCCCTTCGACAGGGTTCGGAAACACCATATATTTT.

In DNA form, the CDR3 reads TGTGCCAGCAGTTTAGTAACGGACAGGGTCGTTATGAACACTGAAGCTTTCTTT. Translated: CASSLVTDRVVMNTEAFF. This rearrangement joins TRBV12-3 or TRBV12-4 to TRBJ1-1; 8 positions match TRBD1. V trimming: 1 base; J trimming: 0 bases; junction bases outside the gene matches: 10. The CDR3 is 18 amino acids.

This clonotype has more than one count but fewer than ten. The gene calls are TRBV4-1 and TRBJ2-2; D tentatively fits TRBD1 or TRBD2 (6 bases each). The germline V gene has CDR1 MGHRA and CDR2 YSYEKL. The CDR3 totals 17 residues. Trimming took 1 base from V and 3 from J, leaving 15 bases between them. The CDR3 DNA follows: TGCGCCAGCAGCCAAGCCAACGGGGGCGGGTACACCGGGGAGCTGTTTTTT. Amino acid sequence: CASSQANGGGYTGELFF.

This chain uses TRBV12-3 or TRBV12-4 with TRBJ2-7; D gene unclear. This CDR3 has 11 amino acids. Trimming pared 5 bases from V and 7 bases from J, leaving 9 bases between. CDR3 sequence reads: CASSHMGEQYV. In DNA, the CDR3 is TGTGCCAGCAGTCACATGGGGGAGCAGTACGTC.

J is TRBJ2-7 and V is TRBV5-6; 8 bases map to TRBD1. This CDR3 region has 15 residues. Looked up from germline, CDR1 is SGHDT and CDR2 is YYEEEE. After removal of 3 bases from V and 6 bases from J, the junction contained 11 bases not matched to a gene. DNA of the CDR3: TGTGCCAGCAGCTCATATACCCGGACAGGGCGCGAGCAGTACGTC. Translating it yields CASSSYTRTGREQYV.

There are a few counts of this clonotype. The chain recombines TRBV7-2 with TRBJ2-1, with TRBD2 matching over 9 bases. V was clipped by 5 bases and J by 4 bases; unmatched bases: 3. CDR1 SGHTA and CDR2 FQGNSA come from the germline V gene. This CDR3 is built from 14 residues. This chain's CDR3 is CASSPLAGYNEQFF. DNA of the CDR3: TGTGCCAGCAGCCCCCTAGCGGGGTACAATGAGCAGTTCTTC.